This record concerns one T cell receptor (beta chain) sequence. Its specificity is not known. From the 5' RACE reads, TCRdb lists one entry per CDR3 protein and no DNA. The listing contains approximately 330,000 distinct CDR3 sequences. Germline-derived CDR1 and CDR2 are SGHRS and YFSETQ. This CDR3 contains 14 residues. The data were obtained in a study of monozygotic twins with inflammatory bowel disease. Study-wide findings and caveats: Nothing supported a single strong signal or clonotype that was associated with IBD. Fewer clonotypes were shared with others by IBD patients than by healthy twins, especially with disease activity.

This chain links TRBV5-1 with TRBJ1-1. Sequencing used blood. The clonotype originates from a human donor with ulcerative colitis or Crohn's disease, or a healthy co-twin of an affected twin (not recorded which). The CDR3 region is CASSLGPLNTEAFF.